These 7 T cell receptor beta chains share one sample of origin, sequenced in a study of blood T cell repertoires in COVID-19. TCRdb keeps only in-frame clones here, not all; method: immunoSEQ multiplex PCR. Altogether hundreds of thousands of clones are present, approximately 80% being singletons, with the ten largest covering around 4.5%. Sample: PBMCs or T cells enriched from blood (not recorded which). These receptor sequences come from a man aged 25 to 40 with acute COVID-19.

The chain has TRBV18 and TRBJ2-7, with D maybe TRBD1 (6 bases). The CDR3 totals 16 residues. CDR1 KGHSH and CDR2 LQKENI come from the germline V gene. V lost 4 bases and J 2 bases, leaving 18 bases between the germline ends. CDR3 DNA: TGTGCCAGCTCACTACGGGACACCGGCGTAGCCTACGAGCAGTACTTC. Its translation: CASSLRDTGVAYEQYF.

This clone appeared a single time. The chain's CDR3 is CASSFGQGRNSPLHF. The CDR3 DNA follows: TGTGCCAGCAGCTTCGGACAGGGAAGGAATTCACCCCTCCACTTT. J is TRBJ1-6 and V is TRBV5-6; 8 nucleotides align to TRBD1. V lost 2 bases, J lost 7 bases, and 5 bases stayed unmatched. The CDR3 sequence is 15 residues long. Germline values: CDR1 SGHDT, CDR2 YYEEEE.

The chain has TRBV11-2 and TRBJ1-2; TRBD1 is a possible D gene (6 bases). This CDR3 comprises 15 residues. Germline values: CDR1 SGHAT, CDR2 FQNNGV. The ends were cut back, 2 bases at V and 1 base at J, with 11 bases in the middle. The CDR3 nucleotides are TGTGCCAGCAGCTTATACGCAGGGGATAACTATGGCTACACCTTC. It codes for CASSLYAGDNYGYTF.

V and J are TRBV5-4 and TRBJ2-1; 10 bases map to TRBD2. The V and J ends lost 0 bases and 8 bases, in that order; junction bases with no gene match: 14. Germline CDR1 and CDR2: SGHNT and YYREEE (reference sequence). CDR3 length: 18 amino acids. The CDR3: CASSLAGVLLAGLDEQFF. The CDR3 DNA reads as TGTGCCAGCAGCTTGGCCGGGGTTTTACTAGCGGGGCTCGATGAGCAGTTCTTC.

V is TRBV6-1 and J is TRBJ2-2, with D unresolved. The germline gives CDR1 MNHNS, CDR2 SASEGT. This CDR3 comprises 13 residues. Trimming took off 1 base at V and 7 bases at J, with 7 bases between the two ends. The CDR3 reads CASSEVYSGELFF. As DNA, the CDR3 is TGTGCCAGCAGTGAAGTTTACAGCGGGGAGCTGTTTTTT.

J is TRBJ2-5 and V is TRBV24-1; the match to TRBD1 covers 7 bases. V trimming: 7 bases; J trimming: 4 bases; junction bases outside the gene matches: 11. In germline, CDR1 is KGHDR, CDR2 SFDVKD. There are 15 residues in the CDR3. CDR3 in amino acids: CATRTGTVSRETQYF. DNA for the CDR3: TGTGCCACCAGAACCGGGACAGTGAGTAGAGAGACCCAGTACTTC.

In its sample, this clone was seen once. J is TRBJ2-2 and V is TRBV18; D is undetermined. V lost 5 bases to trimming and J lost 4 bases, with 14 bases between them. This CDR3 is built from 15 residues. Germline V lookup: CDR1 KGHSH, CDR2 LQKENI. CDR3 amino acids: CASSETSGGTGELFF. For the CDR3, the DNA is TGTGCCAGCTCAGAAACTTCCGGCGGCACCGGGGAGCTGTTTTTT.